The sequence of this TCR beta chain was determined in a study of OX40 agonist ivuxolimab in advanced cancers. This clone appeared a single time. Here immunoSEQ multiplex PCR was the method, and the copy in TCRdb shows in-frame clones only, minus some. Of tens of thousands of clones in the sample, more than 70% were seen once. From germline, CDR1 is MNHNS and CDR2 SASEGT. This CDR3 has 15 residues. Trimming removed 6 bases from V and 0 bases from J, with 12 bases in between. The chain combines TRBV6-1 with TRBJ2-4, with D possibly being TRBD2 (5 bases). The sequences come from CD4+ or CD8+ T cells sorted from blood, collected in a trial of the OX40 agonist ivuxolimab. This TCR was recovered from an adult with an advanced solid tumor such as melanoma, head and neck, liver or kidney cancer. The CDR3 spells CASSPGLAAKNIQYF. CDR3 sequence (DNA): TGTGCCAGCAGCCCTGGACTGGCAGCCAAAAACATTCAGTACTTC.